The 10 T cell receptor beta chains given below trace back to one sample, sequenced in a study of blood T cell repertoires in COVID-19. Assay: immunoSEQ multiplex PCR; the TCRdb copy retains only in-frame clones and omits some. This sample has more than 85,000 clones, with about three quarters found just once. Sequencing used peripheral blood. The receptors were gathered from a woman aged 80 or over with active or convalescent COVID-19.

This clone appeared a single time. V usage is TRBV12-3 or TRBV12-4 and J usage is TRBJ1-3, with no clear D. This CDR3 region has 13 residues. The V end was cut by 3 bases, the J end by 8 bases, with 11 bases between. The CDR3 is CASSLSGVDTIYF. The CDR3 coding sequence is TGTGCCAGCAGTTTGTCAGGCGTGGACACCATATATTTT.

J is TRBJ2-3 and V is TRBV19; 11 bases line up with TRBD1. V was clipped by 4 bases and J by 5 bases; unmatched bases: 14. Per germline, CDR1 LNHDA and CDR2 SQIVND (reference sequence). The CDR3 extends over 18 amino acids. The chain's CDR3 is CASSRIPRRTGGLDTQYF. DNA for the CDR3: TGTGCCAGTAGTAGAATCCCACGGAGGACAGGGGGCTTAGATACGCAGTATTTT.

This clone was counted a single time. For the CDR3, the DNA is TGTGCCAGCAGTGATGGGCGGGGGCCTTACAATGAGCAGTTCTTC. Residues: CASSDGRGPYNEQFF. The V call is TRBV2, the J call TRBJ2-1, with D perhaps TRBD2 (7 bases). The length of the CDR3 is 15 residues. V was pared by 3 bases and J by 4 bases, with 13 bases between. The germline CDR1 and CDR2 sequences are SNHLY and FYNNEI. Based on the CDR3 plus reference TRBV2 and TRBJ2-1, the full variable domain is EPEVTQTPSHQVTQMGQEVILRCVPISNHLYFYWYRQILGQKVEFLVSFYNNEISEKSEIFDDQFSVERPDGSNFTLKIRSTKLEDSAMYFCASSDGRGPYNEQFFGPGTRLTVL.

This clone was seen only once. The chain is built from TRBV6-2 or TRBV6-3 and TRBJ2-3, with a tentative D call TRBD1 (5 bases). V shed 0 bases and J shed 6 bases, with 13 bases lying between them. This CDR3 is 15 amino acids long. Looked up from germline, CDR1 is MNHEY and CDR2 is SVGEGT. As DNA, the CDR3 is TGTGCCAGCAGTTACTCGATTCCAGGGCTTGATACGCAGTATTTT. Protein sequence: CASSYSIPGLDTQYF.

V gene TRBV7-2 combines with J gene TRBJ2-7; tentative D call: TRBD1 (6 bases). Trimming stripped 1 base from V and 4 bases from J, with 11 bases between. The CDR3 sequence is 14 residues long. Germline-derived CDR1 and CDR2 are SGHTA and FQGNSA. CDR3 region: CASSLGYRVYEQYF. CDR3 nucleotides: TGTGCCAGCAGCTTAGGATACAGGGTTTACGAGCAGTACTTC.

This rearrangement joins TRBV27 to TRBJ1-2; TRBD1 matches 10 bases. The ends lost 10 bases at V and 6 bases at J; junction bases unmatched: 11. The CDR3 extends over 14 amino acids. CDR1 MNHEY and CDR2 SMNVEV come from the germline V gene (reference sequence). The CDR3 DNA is TGTGCCAAAAATGACAGGGGGCGCGTCGATGGCTACACCTTC. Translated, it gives CAKNDRGRVDGYTF.

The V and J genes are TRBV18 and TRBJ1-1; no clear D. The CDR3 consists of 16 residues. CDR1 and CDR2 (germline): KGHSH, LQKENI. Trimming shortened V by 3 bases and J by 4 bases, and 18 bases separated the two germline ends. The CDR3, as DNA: TGTGCCAGCTCACCTGCCATAATGAGGGAAAGCACTGAAGCTTTCTTT. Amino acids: CASSPAIMRESTEAFF.

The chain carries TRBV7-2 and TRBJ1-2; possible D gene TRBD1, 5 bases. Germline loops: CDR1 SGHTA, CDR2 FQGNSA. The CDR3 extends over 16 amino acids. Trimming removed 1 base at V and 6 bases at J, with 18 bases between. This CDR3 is CASSLELEAGVHGYTF. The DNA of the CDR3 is TGTGCCAGCAGCTTAGAGTTAGAAGCGGGGGTCCATGGCTACACCTTC.

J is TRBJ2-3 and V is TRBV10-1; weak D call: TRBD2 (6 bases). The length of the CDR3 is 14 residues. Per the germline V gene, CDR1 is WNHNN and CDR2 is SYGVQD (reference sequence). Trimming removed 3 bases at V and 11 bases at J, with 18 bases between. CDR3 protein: CASSDSGLSPMQYF. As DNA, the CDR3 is TGCGCCAGCAGTGACTCGGGACTCAGCCCTATGCAGTATTTT.

The CDR3 coding sequence is TGTGCCAGCAGCCCCGGCGCGGGGGGAAACACTGAAGCTTTCTTT. Translating it yields CASSPGAGGNTEAFF. The chain recombines TRBV7-9 with TRBJ1-1; possibly TRBD1 for D (5 bases). Germline lookup yields CDR1 SEHNR and CDR2 FQNEAQ (reference sequence). The length of the CDR3 is 15 residues. Trimming cost V 5 bases and J 2 bases, with 15 bases left between them. The variable domain in full, completed from reference TRBV7-9 and TRBJ1-1, reads DTGVSQNPRHKITKRGQNVTFRCDPISEHNRLYWYRQTLGQGPEFLTYFQNEAQLEKSRLLSDRFSAERPKGSFSTLEIQRTEQGDSAMYLCASSPGAGGNTEAFFGQGTRLTVV.